The present entry profiles one TCR beta chain with its context. Its specificity is not known. The data were produced by immunoSEQ multiplex PCR, yet TCRdb's version contains in-frame clones alone and is incomplete. The table records about 380,000 clones, 90% to 97% of them present only once. This entry belongs to a study of shared clonotypes between healthy human individuals. The V gene end was trimmed by 3 bases and the J gene end by 7 bases; junction bases not matched to a gene: 4. The germline CDR1 and CDR2 sequences are MNHEY and SMNVEV (reference sequence). This CDR3 is 14 amino acids long. Whole-study results and caveats: Even with large depth, rarefaction showed that sorted-subset sequencing was incomplete. Investigators expected sequencing depth to affect clonotype sharing among donors.

The chain joins TRBV27 to TRBJ2-2, with TRBD1 matching 8 bases. Sequencing was carried out using memory CD8+ T cells sorted from blood. Subset in this sample: CD45RO+ cells pooled with CCR7-negative TemRA cells. This TCR was sampled from a man aged 30 to 45 in good health. The CDR3 region is CASSFLDRGGELFF. Here the CDR3 DNA reads TGTGCCAGCAGTTTCCTCGACAGGGGCGGGGAGCTGTTTTTT.